These T cell receptor beta chains were read from a single sample in a study of early T cells in non-severe SARS-CoV-2 infection. MiXCR was run by TCRdb on the 5' RACE reads, yielding one entry per CDR3 protein. The repertoire holds more than 65,000 distinct CDR3 sequences, approximately 13% seen once, with approximately 5.2% in the top ten. Material: whole blood. The origin of the receptors is an adult who was a healthcare worker with PCR-confirmed SARS-CoV-2 infection or an uninfected control (not recorded which). The conserved cysteine and the conserved F or W are not part of the CDR3 here.

J gene	V gene	CDR3 protein
TRBJ2-3	TRBV10-2	ASRNSGGSDTQY
TRBJ2-1	TRBV2	ASCPGQGLDEQF
TRBJ2-5	TRBV20-1	SARDDERQERASNQETQY
TRBJ1-4	TRBV11-2	ASSLQGGYEKLF
TRBJ2-1	TRBV7-7	ASSSSPGYEQF
TRBJ2-1	TRBV6-2/TRBV6-3	ASSGSSYNEQF
TRBJ1-2	TRBV29-1	SVDGYT
TRBJ2-1	TRBV27	ASSLEGGSRSYNEQF
TRBJ2-7	TRBV4-1	ASSQVTGSEQY
TRBJ2-3	TRBV12-3/TRBV12-4	ASSLDGAEDTQY
TRBJ2-6	TRBV4-3	ASSQDPGGGSGANVLT
TRBJ1-2	TRBV12-5	ASGSPYRFGYGYT
TRBJ1-3	TRBV25-1	ASSEERSGNTIY
TRBJ2-3	TRBV11-3	ASSFGTGGTDTQY
TRBJ2-3	TRBV7-9	ASSPSGGTDTQY
TRBJ2-2	TRBV27	ASSLRARVLSANTGELF
TRBJ2-3	TRBV7-9	AVLTGDTQY